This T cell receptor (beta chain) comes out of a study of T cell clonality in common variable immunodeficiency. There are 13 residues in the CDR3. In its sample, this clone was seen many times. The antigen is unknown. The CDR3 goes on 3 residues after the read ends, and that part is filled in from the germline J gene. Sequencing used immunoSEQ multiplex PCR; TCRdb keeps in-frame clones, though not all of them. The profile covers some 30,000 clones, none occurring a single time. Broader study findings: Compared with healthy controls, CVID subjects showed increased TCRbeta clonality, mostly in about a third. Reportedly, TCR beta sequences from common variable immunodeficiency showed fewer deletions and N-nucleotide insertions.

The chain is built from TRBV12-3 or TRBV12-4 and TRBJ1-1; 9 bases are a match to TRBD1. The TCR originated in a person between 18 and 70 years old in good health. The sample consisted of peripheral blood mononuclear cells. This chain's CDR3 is CASSLRDRDAAFF. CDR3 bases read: TGTGCCAGCAGTTTAAGGGACAGGGATGCA.